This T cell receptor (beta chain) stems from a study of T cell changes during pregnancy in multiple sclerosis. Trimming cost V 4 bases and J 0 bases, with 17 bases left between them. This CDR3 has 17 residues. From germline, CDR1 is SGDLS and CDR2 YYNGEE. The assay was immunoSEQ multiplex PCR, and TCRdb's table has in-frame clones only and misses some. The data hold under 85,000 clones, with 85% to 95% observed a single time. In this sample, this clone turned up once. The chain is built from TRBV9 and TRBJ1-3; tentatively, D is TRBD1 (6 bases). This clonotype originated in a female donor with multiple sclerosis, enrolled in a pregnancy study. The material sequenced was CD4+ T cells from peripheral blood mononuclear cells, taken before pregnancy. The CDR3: CASSRQATSLSGNTIYF. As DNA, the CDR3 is TGTGCCAGCAGCAGACAGGCAACCAGTCTCTCTGGAAACACCATATATTTT. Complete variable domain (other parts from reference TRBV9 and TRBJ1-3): DSGVTQTPKHLITATGQRVTLRCSPRSGDLSVYWYQQSLDQGLQFLIQYYNGEERAKGNILERFSAQQFPDLHSELNLSSLELGDSALYFCASSRQATSLSGNTIYFGEGSWLTVV.